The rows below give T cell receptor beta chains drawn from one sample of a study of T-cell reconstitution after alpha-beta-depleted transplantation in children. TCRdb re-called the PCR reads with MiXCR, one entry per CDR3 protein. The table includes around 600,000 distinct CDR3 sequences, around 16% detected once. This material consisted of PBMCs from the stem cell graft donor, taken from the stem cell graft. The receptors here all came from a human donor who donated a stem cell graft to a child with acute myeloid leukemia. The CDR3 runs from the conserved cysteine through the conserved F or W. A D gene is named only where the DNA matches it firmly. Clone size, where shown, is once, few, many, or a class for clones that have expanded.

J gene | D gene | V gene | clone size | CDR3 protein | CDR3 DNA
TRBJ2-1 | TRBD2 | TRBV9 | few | CASSETSGAYNEQFF | TGTGCCAGCAGCGAGACTAGCGGGGCCTACAATGAGCAGTTCTTC
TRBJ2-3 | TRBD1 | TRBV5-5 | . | CASSLEGQYTDTQYF | TGTGCCAGCAGCTTGGAGGGACAGTACACAGATACGCAGTATTTT
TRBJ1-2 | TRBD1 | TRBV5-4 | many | CASSTGYLDRVGGYTF | TGTGCCAGCAGCACAGGCTACTTGGACAGGGTGGGTGGCTACACCTTC
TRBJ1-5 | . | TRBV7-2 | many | CASSQWGLQPQHF | TGTGCCAGCAGCCAATGGGGTCTCCAGCCCCAGCATTTT
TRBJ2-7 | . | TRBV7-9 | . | CASSPRGFYELYF | TGTGCCAGCAGCCCCCGCGGATTCTACGAGCTGTACTTC
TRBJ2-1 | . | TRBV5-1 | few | CASSWGPEQFF | TGCGCCAGCAGCTGGGGACCTGAGCAGTTCTTC
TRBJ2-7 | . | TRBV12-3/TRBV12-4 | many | CASSVGQIYEQYF | TGTGCCAGCAGTGTCGGACAGATATACGAGCAGTACTTC
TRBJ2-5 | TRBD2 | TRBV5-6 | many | CASSLGLAGGPRAQYF | TGTGCCAGCAGCTTGGGACTAGCGGGGGGCCCAAGGGCCCAGTACTTC
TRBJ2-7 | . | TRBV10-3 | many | CAISDSTGPYEQYF | TGTGCCATCAGTGACAGTACGGGCCCCTACGAGCAGTACTTC
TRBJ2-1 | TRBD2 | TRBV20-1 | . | CSAPTKGLSGGDEQFF | TGCAGTGCTCCCACTAAGGGGCTGAGCGGGGGAGATGAGCAGTTCTTC
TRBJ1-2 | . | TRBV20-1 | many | CSVSPPTVANYGYTF | TGCAGTGTCTCGCCTCCGACGGTAGCTAACTATGGCTACACCTTC
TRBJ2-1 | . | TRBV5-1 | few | CASSLRTTDEQFF | TGCGCCAGCAGCTTAAGGACTACGGATGAGCAGTTCTTC
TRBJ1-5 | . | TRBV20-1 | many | CSASRTRNSNQPQHF | TGCAGTGCTAGTAGGACACGCAATAGCAATCAGCCCCAGCATTTT
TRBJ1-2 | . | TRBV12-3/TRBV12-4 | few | CASSFTTSPLGGYTF | TGTGCCAGCAGTTTCACTACCTCGCCCTTGGGAGGCTACACCTTC
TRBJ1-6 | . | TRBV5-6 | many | CASSFLHGDSPLHF | TGTGCCAGCAGCTTTCTACACGGGGATTCACCCCTCCACTTT
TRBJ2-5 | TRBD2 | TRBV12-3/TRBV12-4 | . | CASSSRSGGQETQYF | TGTGCCAGCAGTTCTCGGTCGGGGGGCCAAGAGACCCAGTACTTC
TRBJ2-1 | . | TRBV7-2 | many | CASSLANNEQFF | TGTGCCAGCAGCTTGGCCAACAATGAGCAGTTCTTC
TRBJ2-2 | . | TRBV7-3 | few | CASSLHQNTGELFF | TGTGCCAGCAGCTTACACCAGAACACCGGGGAGCTGTTTTTT
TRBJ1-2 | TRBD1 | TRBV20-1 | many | CSASGGNDVDGYTF | TGCAGTGCCTCAGGGGGAAACGATGTTGATGGCTACACCTTC
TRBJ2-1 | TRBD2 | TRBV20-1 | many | CSARVNSGVGQFF | TGCAGTGCTAGAGTAAATAGCGGGGTCGGGCAGTTCTTC
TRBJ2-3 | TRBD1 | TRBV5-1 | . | CASSTDRGWGDTQYF | TGCGCCAGCAGCACGGACAGGGGATGGGGAGATACGCAGTATTTT
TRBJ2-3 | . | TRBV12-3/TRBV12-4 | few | CASSLASGGRTDTQYF | TGTGCCAGCAGTTTAGCCTCAGGGGGGAGGACAGATACGCAGTATTTT
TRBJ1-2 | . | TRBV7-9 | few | CASQKDDGYTF | TGTGCCAGCCAGAAAGATGATGGCTACACCTTC
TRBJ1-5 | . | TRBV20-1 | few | CSAARQESNQPQHF | TGCAGTGCTGCCAGACAGGAAAGCAATCAGCCCCAGCATTTT
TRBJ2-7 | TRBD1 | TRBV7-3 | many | CASSLSGQGEQYF | TGTGCCAGCAGCTTAAGTGGACAGGGCGAGCAGTACTTC
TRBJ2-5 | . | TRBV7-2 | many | CASSLEGVQETQYF | TGTGCCAGCAGCTTAGAGGGCGTCCAAGAGACCCAGTACTTC
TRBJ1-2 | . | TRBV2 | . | CASISRQGRENGYTF | TGTGCCAGCATATCCCGGCAGGGGAGGGAAAATGGCTACACCTTC
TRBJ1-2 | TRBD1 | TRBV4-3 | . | CASSQQLIPGTGSEDYGYTF | TGCGCCAGCAGCCAACAACTGATTCCCGGGACAGGATCCGAGGACTATGGCTACACCTTC
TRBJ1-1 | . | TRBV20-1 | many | CSARRGSRDVEAFF | TGCAGTGCTAGAAGAGGAAGTCGGGACGTCGAAGCTTTCTTT
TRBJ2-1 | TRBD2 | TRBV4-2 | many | CASSQESGVDYNEQFF | TGTGCCAGCAGCCAAGAAAGCGGGGTCGACTACAATGAGCAGTTCTTC
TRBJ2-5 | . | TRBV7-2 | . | CASSPTTKTQYF | TGTGCCAGCTCCCCCACGACAAAGACCCAGTACTTC
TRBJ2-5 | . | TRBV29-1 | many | CSVIKETQYF | TGCAGCGTAATAAAAGAGACCCAGTACTTC
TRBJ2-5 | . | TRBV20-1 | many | CSAPDLQETQYF | TGCAGTGCCCCGGACCTGCAAGAGACCCAGTACTTC
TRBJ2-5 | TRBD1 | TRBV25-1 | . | CASSVQGGRTGETQYF | TGTGCCAGCAGTGTACAGGGGGGAAGGACTGGGGAGACCCAGTACTTC
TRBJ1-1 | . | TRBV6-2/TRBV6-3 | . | CASSYRGAAFF | TGTGCCAGCAGTTACCGGGGGGCGGCTTTCTTT
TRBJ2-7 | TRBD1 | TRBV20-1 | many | CSASRGQDEQYF | TGCAGTGCTAGTCGGGGACAGGACGAGCAGTACTTC
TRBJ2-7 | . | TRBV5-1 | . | CASSADSLTYEQYF | TGCGCCAGCAGCGCGGACAGTCTGACCTACGAGCAGTACTTC
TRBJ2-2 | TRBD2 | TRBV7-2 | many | CASSLGGSDTGELFF | TGTGCCAGCAGCTTAGGCGGGAGCGACACCGGGGAGCTGTTTTTT
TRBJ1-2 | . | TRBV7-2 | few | CASSLEGAGYTF | TGTGCCAGCAGCTTAGAAGGGGCAGGCTACACCTTC
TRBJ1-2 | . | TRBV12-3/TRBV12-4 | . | CASTFQQNYGYTF | TGTGCCAGCACCTTTCAACAGAACTATGGCTACACCTTC
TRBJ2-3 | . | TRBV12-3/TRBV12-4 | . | CASSLPQVTTDTQYF | TGTGCCAGCAGTTTACCACAGGTCACCACAGATACGCAGTATTTT
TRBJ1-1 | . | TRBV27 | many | CASRANTEAFF | TGTGCCAGCCGGGCGAACACTGAAGCTTTCTTT
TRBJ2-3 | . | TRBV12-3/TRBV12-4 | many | CATKRGTFPDTQYF | TGTGCCACCAAACGAGGGACCTTTCCAGATACGCAGTATTTT
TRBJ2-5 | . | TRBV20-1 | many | CSATRTEETQYF | TGCAGTGCTACCCGGACAGAAGAGACCCAGTACTTC
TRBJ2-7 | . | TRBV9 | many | CASSVVGEGYEQYF | TGTGCCAGCAGCGTAGTCGGGGAAGGCTACGAGCAGTACTTC
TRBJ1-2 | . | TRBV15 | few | CATSRDGARYNGYTF | TGTGCCACCAGCAGAGACGGCGCTCGTTATAATGGCTACACCTTC
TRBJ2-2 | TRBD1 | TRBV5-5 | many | CASSPSGTGAGELFF | TGTGCCAGCAGCCCCTCCGGGACAGGGGCCGGGGAGCTGTTTTTT
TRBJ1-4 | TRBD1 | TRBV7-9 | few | CASSFGYGTGDEKLFF | TGTGCCAGCAGCTTCGGGTATGGGACAGGGGATGAAAAACTGTTTTTT
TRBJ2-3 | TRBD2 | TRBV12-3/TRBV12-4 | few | CASSLGGGHSDTQYF | TGTGCCAGCAGTTTGGGCGGGGGGCACTCAGATACGCAGTATTTT
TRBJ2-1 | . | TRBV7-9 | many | CASSLALLDYEQFF | TGTGCCAGCAGCTTAGCCTTACTTGATTATGAGCAGTTCTTC
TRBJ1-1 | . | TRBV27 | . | CASSYRGSNTEAFF | TGTGCCAGCAGTTACCGGGGTTCGAACACTGAAGCTTTCTTT
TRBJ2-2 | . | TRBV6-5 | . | CASSYSTPGELFF | TGTGCCAGCAGTTACTCCACTCCGGGGGAGCTGTTTTTT
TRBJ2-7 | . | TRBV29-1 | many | CSVSRGLATGLNGQYF | TGCAGCGTTTCCCGCGGCCTCGCAACGGGGTTGAACGGGCAGTACTTC